These 13 T cell receptor beta chains share one sample of origin, sequenced in a study of blood T cell repertoires in COVID-19. Sequenced by immunoSEQ multiplex PCR; TCRdb stores in-frame clones only, minus some. The table records 120,000 to 150,000 clones, around four fifths of them present only once. Sequencing was performed on peripheral blood. The receptor set was obtained from a woman aged 40-49 years with active or convalescent COVID-19.

The chain employs TRBV10-1 and TRBJ2-3; no clear D gene. This CDR3 spans 12 amino acids. CDR1 WNHNN and CDR2 SYGVQD come from the germline V gene (reference sequence). The V end lost 4 bases, the J end lost 2 bases, and 4 bases lay between the germline ends. In DNA form, the CDR3 reads TGCGCCAGCAGTGCAAACACAGATACGCAGTATTTT. It translates to CASSANTDTQYF.

The genes are TRBV18 and TRBJ2-6; D is uncertain. The CDR3 sequence is 16 residues long. Between the trimmed V and J ends, which lost 3 bases and 2 bases, there was a span of 11 bases. The germline V gene encodes CDR1 KGHSH and CDR2 LQKENI. CDR3 DNA sequence: TGTGCCAGCTCACCCGGTCCGTACCCTGGGGCCAACGTCCTGACTTTC. As protein: CASSPGPYPGANVLTF.

This chain connects TRBV5-4 to TRBJ2-1; 10 bases match TRBD1. The germline V gene encodes CDR1 SGHNT and CDR2 YYREEE (reference sequence). This CDR3 is built from 15 residues. Trimming took 4 bases from V and 8 from J; bases not matched to a gene: 9. CDR3 DNA sequence: TGTGCCAGCAGCCGTGACAGGGGGCGCGGTTATGAGCAGTTCTTC. Amino acids: CASSRDRGRGYEQFF.

The chain has TRBV5-4 and TRBJ2-7, with D perhaps TRBD2 (5 bases). CDR3 length equals 16 residues. The V end was cut by 3 bases, the J end by 0 bases, with 16 bases between. Germline V gene sequence: CDR1 SGHNT, CDR2 YYREEE (reference sequence). The CDR3 is CASSSEGGRNSYEQYF. The CDR3 DNA follows: TGTGCCAGCAGCTCGGAAGGAGGACGAAACTCCTACGAGCAGTACTTC.

This clone was seen a single time. The chain joins TRBV6-6 to TRBJ1-1, with 7 positions matching TRBD1. Per the germline V gene, CDR1 is MNHNY and CDR2 is SVGAGI (reference sequence). Trimming took 2 bases from V and 0 from J; bases not matched to a gene: 3. The CDR3 has 15 amino acids. CDR3 sequence (DNA): TGTGCCAGCAGTTACCCGGGACAGATGAACACTGAAGCTTTCTTT. It specifies CASSYPGQMNTEAFF.

This clone was counted between two and nine times. Other DNA variants within this sample encode the same CDR3. This sequence joins TRBV5-1 and TRBJ1-2; possibly TRBD1 for D (5 bases). Germline CDR1 and CDR2: SGHRS and YFSETQ. The CDR3 has 13 amino acids. Trimming cost V 2 bases and J 3 bases, with 8 bases left between them. CDR3 nucleotides: TGCGCCAGCAGCTTCGCGGGGGACTATGGCTACACCTTC. This gives the protein CASSFAGDYGYTF.

This rearrangement joins TRBV27 to TRBJ1-1; TRBD1 might be the D (6 bases). The length of the CDR3 is 13 residues. V lost 6 bases and J lost 8, with 16 bases in between. CDR1 is MNHEY, CDR2 SMNVEV, per germline (reference sequence). The CDR3 reads CASSPRGGREAFF. CDR3 coding DNA: TGTGCCAGCAGCCCGAGGGGGGGTCGGGAAGCTTTCTTT.

The V gene is TRBV28, the J gene TRBJ1-5; TRBD1 agrees at 8 bases. CDR3 size: 14 residues. Trimming at V came to 6 bases and at J to 4 bases, leaving 5 bases not matched to a gene. Germline V lookup: CDR1 MDHEN, CDR2 SYDVKM. The CDR3: CASRTGAKNQPQHF. In nucleotides, the CDR3 is TGTGCCAGCAGGACAGGGGCCAAGAATCAGCCCCAGCATTTT.

The chain links TRBV5-1 to TRBJ1-1; possible D gene TRBD1, 6 bases. Per the germline V gene, CDR1 is SGHRS and CDR2 is YFSETQ. Trimming shortened V by 4 bases and J by 1 base, and 11 bases separated the two germline ends. The CDR3 spans 14 residues. CDR3 sequence reads: CASSPRTANTEAFF. DNA of the CDR3: TGCGCCAGCAGCCCTCGGACAGCGAACACTGAAGCTTTCTTT.

The J gene is TRBJ1-1, the V gene TRBV5-1, with D perhaps TRBD1 (6 bases). Germline-derived CDR1 and CDR2 are SGHRS and YFSETQ. Deletions cut 6 bases from V and 0 bases from J, with 15 bases between. The CDR3 is 15 amino acids. The CDR3 spells CASTPGGSLNTEAFF. The CDR3 DNA reads TGCGCCAGCACCCCGGGGGGCAGCCTGAACACTGAAGCTTTCTTT.

The rearrangement uses TRBV3-1 (or the pseudogene TRBV3-2) and TRBJ2-1; 10 positions agree with TRBD2. CDR3 length equals 16 residues. Germline V CDR1 and CDR2: LGHDT, YNNKEL (reference sequence). The junction had 13 bases not matched to a gene; V was cut back by 2 bases and J by 12 bases. CDR3 bases: TGTGCCAGCAGCCAAAATACCGGGACTAGCGTATCAGGGCAGTTCTTC. This codes for CASSQNTGTSVSGQFF.

This clone occurred once. The V and J genes are TRBV11-2 and TRBJ2-1; D ambiguous. CDR1 SGHAT and CDR2 FQNNGV come from the germline V gene. The length of the CDR3 is 13 residues. Trimming removed 5 bases at V and 2 bases at J, with 7 bases between. CDR3 in amino acids: CASSLRAYNEQFF. The DNA of the CDR3 is TGTGCCAGCAGCCTCCGGGCCTACAATGAGCAGTTCTTC.

This clone turned up a few times. This chain joins TRBV5-4 and TRBJ2-2; D gene ambiguous. Germline V gene data show CDR1 as SGHNT and CDR2 as YYREEE (reference sequence). The CDR3 is 15 residues long. Trimming removed 2 bases from V and 5 bases from J, with 13 bases in between. CDR3 protein: CASSFFGGTTGELFF. The CDR3 nucleotides are TGTGCCAGCAGCTTTTTCGGCGGCACAACCGGGGAGCTGTTTTTT.